The clone carrying this TCR beta chain has a single count. Germline lookup yields CDR1 SGHTA and CDR2 FQGNSA. The V gene lost 6 bases and the J gene lost 1 base, with 10 bases spanning the gap. CDR3 size: 15 residues. This sample stems from a study of blood T cell repertoires in COVID-19. Study summary: Material from acute and convalescent COVID-19 was sourced from the United States, Italy and Spain. PBMCs, B-cell-depleted T cells, or T cells were the source of the cDNA or gDNA that made up the material.

Original processing notes: Amplification with reference gene primers provided the estimates of nucleated cell counts. TCRdb's copy holds only in-frame clones and misses some; the assay was immunoSEQ multiplex PCR. The V and J calls and clone size are taken from that table; D and trimming were inferred from the DNA. The table lists 200,000 to 250,000 clones, under 90% of them singletons. What was sequenced was peripheral blood. This receptor was taken from a woman older than 75 with active or convalescent COVID-19. This chain links TRBV7-2 with TRBJ2-6; possible D gene TRBD2, 6 bases. CDR3 loop: CASRYAGSGANVLTF. Here the CDR3 DNA reads TGTGCCAGCAGGTACGCGGGATCTGGGGCCAACGTCCTGACTTTC.